This passage covers 31 T cell receptor beta chains from one sample sequenced in a study of cytomegalovirus exposure and HLA in healthy donors. PCR amplification relied on 60 Vbeta primers (plus 13 Jbeta primers). Only in-frame clones appear in the TCRdb table, and some are missing; sequencing was by immunoSEQ multiplex PCR. The sample contains fewer than 110,000 clones, under 80% of which appear only once. Sequences were obtained from PBMCs. The receptors here all came from a woman in her thirties or forties in good health and CMV-seropositive.

This clone was recorded a few times. The chain links TRBV4-3 to TRBJ1-4, with TRBD1 as a possible D gene (5 bases). V lost 0 bases and J 11 bases, leaving 16 bases between the germline ends. This CDR3 is 15 amino acids long. Germline CDR1 is LGHNA and CDR2 is YSLEER. CDR3 loop: CASSQDAGTLRKLFF. The CDR3 region has the DNA TGCGCCAGCAGCCAAGATGCGGGGACCCTAAGGAAACTGTTTTTT.

The chain links TRBV10-3 to TRBJ1-1; D is uncertain. The length of the CDR3 is 13 residues. Germline CDR1 reads ENHRY; CDR2 reads SYGVKD. Trimming cost V 7 bases and J 0 bases, with 9 bases left between them. For the CDR3, the DNA is TGTGCCATCAAGCTGAAGATGAACACTGAAGCTTTCTTT. Translating gives CAIKLKMNTEAFF.

The chain couples TRBV5-4 to TRBJ2-5; possibly TRBD2 for D (5 bases). Germline lookup yields CDR1 SGHNT and CDR2 YYREEE (reference sequence). The CDR3 has 15 residues. Trimming left V 3 bases short and J 4 bases short, with 16 bases between. The CDR3 reads CASSSRHGVAETQYF. CDR3 in DNA: TGTGCCAGCAGCTCTCGTCACGGGGTTGCAGAGACCCAGTACTTC.

This clone showed up just once. The chain recombines TRBV4-3 with TRBJ2-1; maybe TRBD2 (6 bases). The V end lost 4 bases, the J end lost 6 bases, and 16 bases lay between the germline ends. This CDR3 comprises 15 residues. Germline loops: CDR1 LGHNA, CDR2 YSLEER. Here the CDR3 reads CASSRDLFPPNEQFF. The CDR3 DNA follows: TGCGCCAGCAGCCGGGACTTATTCCCACCCAATGAGCAGTTCTTC.

The genes are TRBV9 and TRBJ1-2; weak D call: TRBD1 (6 bases). Deletions cut 0 bases from V and 3 bases from J, with 9 bases between. Germline V gene lookup returns CDR1 SGDLS and CDR2 YYNGEE. The CDR3 contains 14 residues. The CDR3: CASSVDAGDYGYTF. DNA of the CDR3: TGTGCCAGCAGCGTAGATGCAGGGGACTATGGCTACACCTTC.

This sequence joins TRBV4-3 and TRBJ2-4; D may be TRBD2 (8 bases). The CDR3 loop spans 15 amino acids. The V gene's germline CDR1 is LGHNA and CDR2 YSLEER. Trimming took 4 bases from V and 8 from J, leaving 18 bases between them. The CDR3 sequence: CASSRLPGGTDIQYF. The CDR3 nucleotides read TGCGCCAGCAGCCGCCTCCCGGGGGGGACAGACATTCAGTACTTC.

V gene TRBV7-2 combines with J gene TRBJ1-1; no clear D gene. Trimming removed 5 bases at V and 11 bases at J, with 21 bases between. The germline V gene encodes CDR1 SGHTA and CDR2 FQGNSA. The CDR3 spans 14 residues. CDR3 amino acids: CASSLPTLRERAFF. The CDR3, as DNA: TGTGCCAGCAGCCTACCAACACTACGGGAACGCGCTTTCTTT.

This clone was counted a single time. The V call is TRBV2, the J call TRBJ2-3; the D gene is possibly TRBD2 (7 bases). With 6 bases removed from V and 2 bases from J, the gap between germline ends came to 24 bases. Germline V CDR1 and CDR2: SNHLY, FYNNEI. This CDR3 has 18 amino acids. The CDR3: CASSDPPSAGASTDTQYF. The CDR3 DNA follows: TGTGCCAGCAGCGATCCCCCCAGCGCGGGGGCCTCCACAGATACGCAGTATTTT.

The chain is built from TRBV5-1 and TRBJ2-5, with D possibly TRBD2 on 5 matching bases. In germline, CDR1 is SGHRS, CDR2 YFSETQ. This CDR3 is built from 14 residues. V lost 4 bases and J 5 bases, leaving 15 bases between the germline ends. The CDR3 DNA is TGCGCCAGCAGCGGGGAGCGCTCGGATGAGACCCAGTACTTC. Protein: CASSGERSDETQYF. Supplemented by reference TRBV5-1 and TRBJ2-5, the full variable domain reads KAGVTQTPRYLIKTRGQQVTLSCSPISGHRSVSWYQQTPGQGLQFLFEYFSETQRNKGNFPGRFSGRQFSNSRSEMNVSTLELGDSALYLCASSGERSDETQYFGPGTRLLVL.

The J gene is TRBJ2-5, the V gene TRBV5-1; possibly TRBD2 for D (7 bases). Germline loops: CDR1 SGHRS, CDR2 YFSETQ. Trimming shortened V by 0 bases and J by 1 base, and 13 bases separated the two germline ends. This CDR3 has 16 residues. CDR3 nucleotide sequence: TGCGCCAGCAGCTTGGAGGGGGGGGCCCTCCAAGAGACCCAGTACTTC. It codes for CASSLEGGALQETQYF.

V usage is TRBV27 and J usage is TRBJ1-4; D gene ambiguous. Trimming stripped 3 bases from V and 1 base from J, with 3 bases between. The CDR3 is 13 residues long. Germline values: CDR1 MNHEY, CDR2 SMNVEV (reference sequence). CDR3 protein: CASSFRTNEKLFF. The CDR3 DNA follows: TGTGCCAGCAGTTTTAGAACTAATGAAAAACTGTTTTTT.

This rearrangement joins TRBV5-5 to TRBJ2-5; D may be TRBD1 (6 bases). Germline CDR1 and CDR2: SGHKS and YYEKEE (reference sequence). CDR3 size: 15 residues. Trimming removed 1 base from V and 5 bases from J, with 15 bases in between. The CDR3 DNA reads TGTGCCAGCAGCTTGACCTATGGACAGAAGGAGACCCAGTACTTC. Encoded protein: CASSLTYGQKETQYF.

J is TRBJ2-7 and V is TRBV5-1; D possibly corresponds to TRBD1 (5 bases). Germline lookup yields CDR1 SGHRS and CDR2 YFSETQ. The CDR3 extends over 15 amino acids. V lost 3 bases to trimming and J lost 2 bases, with 15 bases between them. CDR3 protein: CASSSGGTGTYEQYF. CDR3 nucleotides: TGCGCCAGCAGCTCTGGTGGTACAGGAACCTACGAGCAGTACTTC.

The chain employs TRBV18 and TRBJ2-7, with 10 bases lining up with TRBD2. Germline V CDR1 and CDR2: KGHSH, LQKENI. The CDR3 is 16 amino acids. V lost 3 bases, J lost 0 bases, and 5 bases stayed unmatched. The CDR3 here is CASSPSGGTSSYEQYF. CDR3 in DNA: TGTGCCAGCTCACCTAGCGGGGGGACAAGCTCCTACGAGCAGTACTTC.

This chain connects TRBV4-1 to TRBJ1-6; 7 nucleotides line up with TRBD1. The CDR3 covers 15 residues. The germline V gene encodes CDR1 MGHRA and CDR2 YSYEKL. V lost 7 bases, J lost 2 bases, and 5 bases stayed unmatched. CDR3 coding DNA: TGCGCCAGCATGCCAGGGGGAACCTATAATTCACCCCTCCACTTT. Translated, it gives CASMPGGTYNSPLHF.

This clone was seen only a few times. The chain carries TRBV13 and TRBJ2-5; 15 bases are a match to TRBD2. This CDR3 is built from 15 residues. Trimming removed 5 bases from V and 4 bases from J; junction bases left unmatched: 2. CDR1 and CDR2 from the germline V gene are PRHDT and FYEKMQ (reference sequence). CDR3 sequence: CASSGLAGGRETQYF. For the CDR3, the DNA is TGTGCCAGCAGCGGACTAGCGGGGGGGCGAGAGACCCAGTACTTC. The full variable domain, its missing parts supplied by reference TRBV13 and TRBJ2-5, is AAGVIQSPRHLIKEKRETATLKCYPIPRHDTVYWYQQGPGQDPQFLISFYEKMQSDKGSIPDRFSAQQFSDYHSELNMSSLELGDSALYFCASSGLAGGRETQYFGPGTRLLVL.

The chain couples TRBV30 to TRBJ1-2, with D possibly being TRBD1 (5 bases). Germline V CDR1 and CDR2: GTSNPN, SVGIG (reference sequence). The CDR3 consists of 13 residues. With 3 bases removed from V and 5 bases from J, the gap between germline ends came to 13 bases. This chain's CDR3 is CAWSLARDYGYTF. The CDR3 DNA reads TGTGCCTGGAGCTTAGCCAGGGATTATGGCTACACCTTC.

The chain recombines TRBV4-1 with TRBJ2-7; 7 bases match TRBD1. The J segment lost 2 bases and the V segment lost 4 bases, leaving 8 bases of the junction unmatched. Germline CDR1 and CDR2: MGHRA and YSYEKL. The CDR3 covers 15 residues. CDR3 sequence (DNA): TGCGCCAGCAGCCGAGAAGGACAGGCCACCTACGAGCAGTACTTC. This encodes CASSREGQATYEQYF.

This clone was found once. The V call is TRBV30, the J call TRBJ2-2, with TRBD2 matching over 9 bases. The ends lost 0 bases at V and 6 bases at J; junction bases unmatched: 5. The CDR3 is 15 residues long. CDR1 is GTSNPN and CDR2 is SVGIG in the germline V gene (reference sequence). In DNA form, the CDR3 reads TGTGCCTGGAGTGTACTTGGCGGGGGGGCCGGGGAGCTGTTTTTT. Protein product: CAWSVLGGGAGELFF.

The rearrangement links TRBV4-2 to TRBJ2-3; TRBD2 matches at 13 bases. The J segment lost 8 bases and the V segment lost 2 bases, leaving 13 bases of the junction unmatched. CDR1 and CDR2 from the germline V gene are LGHNA and YNFKEQ. This CDR3 has 18 amino acids. CDR3 protein: CASSQPPTGTSGVTTQYF. The CDR3 region has the DNA TGTGCCAGCAGCCAACCGCCGACCGGGACTAGCGGGGTAACTACGCAGTATTTT.

This clone was recorded once. This chain joins TRBV5-6 and TRBJ1-2; the match to TRBD1 covers 7 bases. CDR1 and CDR2 from the germline V gene are SGHDT and YYEEEE. The CDR3 contains 17 residues. The ends lost 4 bases at V and 3 bases at J; junction bases unmatched: 15. The CDR3 spells CASSLLAGTAAYYGYTF. CDR3 nucleotide sequence: TGTGCCAGCAGCCTTCTGGCCGGGACAGCCGCCTACTATGGCTACACCTTC.

The table lists this clone with a few counts. This chain joins TRBV5-1 and TRBJ2-5; D ambiguous. Germline CDR1 SGHRS, CDR2 YFSETQ. This CDR3 contains 12 residues. V was cut by 0 bases and J by 5 bases, with 5 bases left in between. This CDR3 is CASSLALETQYF. CDR3 sequence (DNA): TGCGCCAGCAGCTTGGCCCTTGAGACCCAGTACTTC.

The chain couples TRBV29-1 to TRBJ2-3; the match to TRBD1 covers 7 bases. This CDR3 comprises 12 residues. CDR1 is SQVTM and CDR2 is ANQGSEA in the germline V gene. Unmatched junction bases numbered 2, after V lost 3 bases and J lost 5 bases. CDR3 in amino acids: CSVETGLDTQYF. The CDR3 bases are TGCAGCGTTGAGACAGGGCTAGATACGCAGTATTTT.

V and J are TRBV5-1 and TRBJ2-7; D uncertain. Germline V gene sequence: CDR1 SGHRS, CDR2 YFSETQ. The germline V and J ends were trimmed by 4 bases and 0 bases, with 11 bases remaining between them. This CDR3 has 14 residues. The CDR3 sequence: CASSVDPSSYEQYF. CDR3 nucleotides: TGCGCCAGCAGCGTGGACCCGAGCTCCTACGAGCAGTACTTC.

This sequence joins TRBV6-1 and TRBJ2-7; the D gene is possibly TRBD1 (5 bases). The CDR3 has 14 residues. V was shortened by 6 bases and J by 3 bases, with 15 bases between the two germline ends. Germline V gene data show CDR1 as MNHNS and CDR2 as SASEGT. CDR3 protein: CASSKGFPLYEQYF. CDR3 coding DNA: TGTGCCAGCAGCAAGGGGTTCCCCCTCTACGAGCAGTACTTC.

A few counts support this clone. The chain employs TRBV4-3 and TRBJ2-1; TRBD1 is a possible D gene (6 bases). CDR3 length equals 16 residues. V was cut by 1 base and J by 7 bases, with 17 bases left in between. Germline CDR1 LGHNA, CDR2 YSLEER. The CDR3 DNA follows: TGCGCCAGCAGCCAAGTTTGGGGGCTCCCGGGTAATGAGCAGTTCTTC. Translation gives CASSQVWGLPGNEQFF.

The chain recombines TRBV7-2 with TRBJ1-5, with D perhaps TRBD1 (5 bases). The CDR3 sequence is 18 residues long. Germline V gene data show CDR1 as SGHTA and CDR2 as FQGNSA. V was shortened by 5 bases and J by 1 base, with 21 bases between the two germline ends. DNA of the CDR3: TGTGCCAGCAGCGCACCTGTAGGGGCCCCCAGGAGCAATCAGCCCCAGCATTTT. Protein product: CASSAPVGAPRSNQPQHF.

V usage is TRBV5-4 and J usage is TRBJ1-1; a possible D gene is TRBD1 (5 bases). The CDR3 contains 13 residues. The V end lost 4 bases, the J end lost 4 bases, and 11 bases lay between the germline ends. Germline V gene sequence: CDR1 SGHNT, CDR2 YYREEE (reference sequence). The CDR3 region is CASSHQRGTEAFF. The CDR3 DNA follows: TGTGCCAGCAGCCATCAAAGGGGCACTGAAGCTTTCTTT. Looking up the rest from reference TRBV5-4 and TRBJ1-1 gives the full variable domain: ETGVTQSPTHLIKTRGQQVTLRCSSQSGHNTVSWYQQALGQGPQFIFQYYREEENGRGNFPPRFSGLQFPNYSSELNVNALELDDSALYLCASSHQRGTEAFFGQGTRLTVV.

The V gene is TRBV6-5, the J gene TRBJ2-3; TRBD1 matches at 7 bases. J gave up 9 bases and V 10 bases, and 7 bases lay outside the gene matches. CDR3 length: 11 amino acids. Germline CDR1 is MNHEY and CDR2 is SVGAGI. The CDR3 bases are TGTGCCACACGCACGGGACAGACGCAGTATTTT. Encoded protein: CATRTGQTQYF.

This clone was counted once. V is TRBV5-6 and J is TRBJ1-2; D may be TRBD1 (6 bases). Trimming cost V 0 bases and J 7 bases, with 13 bases left between them. The CDR3 runs to 14 residues. Looked up from germline, CDR1 is SGHDT and CDR2 is YYEEEE. The CDR3 DNA sequence: TGTGCCAGCAGCTTGGGGACAGCAGGTACTGGCTACACCTTC. Residues: CASSLGTAGTGYTF.

The gene calls are TRBV5-4 and TRBJ2-7, with 7 bases lining up with TRBD1. CDR1 and CDR2 (germline): SGHNT, YYREEE (reference sequence). The CDR3 is 14 residues long. V shed 4 bases and J 9 bases; nucleotides not matched to a gene: 13. The CDR3 DNA reads TGTGCCAGCAGCCCAAGACCGGACAGGCAGGCGCAGTACTTC. This translates into CASSPRPDRQAQYF. Variable domain in full (rest from reference TRBV5-4 and TRBJ2-7): ETGVTQSPTHLIKTRGQQVTLRCSSQSGHNTVSWYQQALGQGPQFIFQYYREEENGRGNFPPRFSGLQFPNYSSELNVNALELDDSALYLCASSPRPDRQAQYFGPGTRLTVT.